The clone carrying this T cell receptor beta chain showed up many times. Amplification of TCR beta CDR3 regions used RNA as the template. Carried out on the TCR CDR3, a first-round RT-PCR used the HTBI primer set. One entry per CDR3 protein results from TCRdb running MiXCR on the multiplex PCR reads. The sample yields approximately 740,000 distinct CDR3 sequences, less than 15% seen once. In germline, CDR1 is KGHSH, CDR2 LQKENI. The CDR3 is made up of 15 amino acids. The V and J ends lost 5 bases and 5 bases respectively, with 16 bases between them. These data originate in a study of T cells in Graves' hyperthyroidism and ophthalmopathy. Diagnosing involved the use of clinical symptoms, serum thyroxine and TRAb, thyroid ultrasound and orbital computed tomography. This sample holds PBMCs from approximately 9 ml fresh peripheral blood.

The receptor was isolated from a woman between 18 and 29 years old with Graves' hyperthyroidism. The sample was blood. The chain joins TRBV18 to TRBJ2-1; a weak D match, TRBD2 (5 bases). The chain's CDR3 is CASSAAIRRDNEQFF. Written as DNA, the CDR3 is TGTGCCAGCTCAGCCGCCATCCGGCGGGACAATGAGCAGTTCTTC.